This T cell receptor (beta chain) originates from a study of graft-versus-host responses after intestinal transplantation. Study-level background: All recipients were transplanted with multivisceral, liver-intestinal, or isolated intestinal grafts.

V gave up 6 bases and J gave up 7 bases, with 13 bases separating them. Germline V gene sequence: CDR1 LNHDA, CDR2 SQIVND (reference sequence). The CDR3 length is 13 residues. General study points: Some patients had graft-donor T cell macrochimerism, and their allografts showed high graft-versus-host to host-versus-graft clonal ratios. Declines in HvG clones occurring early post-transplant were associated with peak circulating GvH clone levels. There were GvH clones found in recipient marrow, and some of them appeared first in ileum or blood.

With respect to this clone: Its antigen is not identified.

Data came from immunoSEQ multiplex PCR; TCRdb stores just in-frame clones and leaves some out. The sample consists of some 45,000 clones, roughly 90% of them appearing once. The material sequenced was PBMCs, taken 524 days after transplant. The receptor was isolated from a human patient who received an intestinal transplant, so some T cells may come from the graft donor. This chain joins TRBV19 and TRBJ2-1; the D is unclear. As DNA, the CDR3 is TGTGCCAGTAGAACACGGGCCGATAATGAGCAGTTCTTC. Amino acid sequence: CASRTRADNEQFF. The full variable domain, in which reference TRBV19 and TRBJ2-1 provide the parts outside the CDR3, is DGGITQSPKYLFRKEGQNVTLSCEQNLNHDAMYWYRQDPGQGLRLIYYSQIVNDFQKGDIAEGYSVSREKKESFPLTVTSAQKNPTAFYLCASRTRADNEQFFGPGTRLTVL.